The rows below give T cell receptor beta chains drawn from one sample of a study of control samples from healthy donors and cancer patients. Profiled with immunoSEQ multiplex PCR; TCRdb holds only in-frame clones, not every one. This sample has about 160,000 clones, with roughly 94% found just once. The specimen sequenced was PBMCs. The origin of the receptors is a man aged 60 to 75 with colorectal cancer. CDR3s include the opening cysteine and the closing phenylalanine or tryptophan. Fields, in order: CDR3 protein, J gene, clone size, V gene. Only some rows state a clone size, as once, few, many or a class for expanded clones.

cdr3_aa: CASSFYRGPGTGELFF
j_call: TRBJ2-2
clone_size: .
v_call: TRBV27

cdr3_aa: CASSVVPGTNEKLFF
j_call: TRBJ1-4
clone_size: .
v_call: TRBV9

cdr3_aa: CSVGEGGNYGYTF
j_call: TRBJ1-2
clone_size: few
v_call: TRBV29-1

cdr3_aa: CASSLVSSGYNEQFF
j_call: TRBJ2-1
clone_size: .
v_call: TRBV7-2

cdr3_aa: CASSLSANKETQYF
j_call: TRBJ2-5
clone_size: .
v_call: TRBV7-7

cdr3_aa: CASSEGGAETDTQYF
j_call: TRBJ2-3
clone_size: .
v_call: TRBV2

cdr3_aa: CASRGGATDTQYF
j_call: TRBJ2-3
clone_size: .
v_call: TRBV12-3/TRBV12-4

cdr3_aa: CASGNPDRGWWNEQFF
j_call: TRBJ2-1
clone_size: .
v_call: TRBV7-2

cdr3_aa: CASSLVGQGVSYEQYF
j_call: TRBJ2-7
clone_size: .
v_call: TRBV7-2

cdr3_aa: CASRAGGRTDTQYF
j_call: TRBJ2-3
clone_size: .
v_call: TRBV9

cdr3_aa: CASSPNRQRTDTQYF
j_call: TRBJ2-3
clone_size: .
v_call: TRBV18

cdr3_aa: CASTGNTGELFF
j_call: TRBJ2-2
clone_size: .
v_call: TRBV12-3/TRBV12-4

cdr3_aa: CASSHPGQGINEQYF
j_call: TRBJ2-7
clone_size: .
v_call: TRBV4-1

cdr3_aa: CASSLAATTSTDTQYF
j_call: TRBJ2-3
clone_size: .
v_call: TRBV5-1

cdr3_aa: CASSPFGGGELFF
j_call: TRBJ2-2
clone_size: .
v_call: TRBV7-2

cdr3_aa: CASSLVLGAEYGYTF
j_call: TRBJ1-2
clone_size: .
v_call: TRBV5-5

cdr3_aa: CASSQAENTQYF
j_call: TRBJ2-3
clone_size: .
v_call: TRBV3-1/TRBV3-2

cdr3_aa: CASRPGNTDSPLHF
j_call: TRBJ1-6
clone_size: .
v_call: TRBV7-2

cdr3_aa: CASSTNQPQHF
j_call: TRBJ1-5
clone_size: .
v_call: TRBV12-3/TRBV12-4

cdr3_aa: CASSPPGRSLYEQYF
j_call: TRBJ2-7
clone_size: .
v_call: TRBV3-1/TRBV3-2

cdr3_aa: CASTMGDPTDEQFF
j_call: TRBJ2-1
clone_size: .
v_call: TRBV6-5

cdr3_aa: CASSPGGRTSGGFGETQYF
j_call: TRBJ2-5
clone_size: .
v_call: TRBV5-1